A single sample is the source of the 21 T cell receptor beta chains below, sequenced in a study of blood T cell repertoires in COVID-19 (dated by TCRdb to the early 2020s). The library was prepared using the immunoSEQ multiplex PCR assay. TCRdb obtained this table from immuneACCESS and retained in-frame rearrangements with V and J assigned. These tables miss some clones; where compared with another copy, unresolved V genes account for less than half of the shortfall, and the remainder is unexplained. The table for this sample lists about 150,000 clones; roughly 84% of them were counted only once. The ten biggest clones cover approximately 38% of the sample. Sequenced input: peripheral blood. The receptors here all came from a human donor in a cohort sampled during active COVID-19.

The chain combines TRBV7-2 with TRBJ1-5, with D perhaps TRBD1 (5 bases). Between the trimmed V and J ends, which lost 5 bases and 4 bases, there was a span of 15 bases. Germline V CDR1 and CDR2: SGHTA, FQGNSA. The CDR3 sequence is 15 residues long. The DNA of the CDR3 is TGTGCCAGCAGCCGGGGGGTGGGGGAGAATCAGCCCCAGCATTTT. It specifies CASSRGVGENQPQHF.

The V gene is TRBV19, the J gene TRBJ2-3, with D possibly TRBD1 on 7 matching bases. The CDR3 totals 16 residues. Germline CDR1 is LNHDA and CDR2 is SQIVND (reference sequence). V was cut by 6 bases and J by 1 base, with 17 bases left in between. This chain's CDR3 is CASSHLGGQRTDTQYF. Written as DNA, the CDR3 is TGTGCCAGTAGCCACCTGGGGGGACAGCGCACAGATACGCAGTATTTT.

This clone appeared once. The chain recombines TRBV15 with TRBJ1-3; D may be TRBD1 (6 bases). The CDR3 is 15 amino acids. V lost 1 base and J 1 base, leaving 8 bases between the germline ends. Germline V gene lookup returns CDR1 LNHNV and CDR2 YYDKDF (reference sequence). The CDR3 DNA sequence: TGTGCCACCAGCAGAGGGACAGTATCTGGAAACACCATATATTTT. Translating it yields CATSRGTVSGNTIYF.

The chain has TRBV2 and TRBJ2-6, with 10 bases aligning to TRBD1. With V trimmed by 10 bases and J by 0 bases, 6 bases remained unmatched. The CDR3 runs to 16 residues. Germline V gene data show CDR1 as SNHLY and CDR2 as FYNNEI. CDR3 in DNA: TGTGCCACTCGACAGGGGGCGAACTCTGGGGCCAACGTCCTGACTTTC. Protein product: CATRQGANSGANVLTF. The full variable domain, in which reference TRBV2 and TRBJ2-6 provide the parts outside the CDR3, is EPEVTQTPSHQVTQMGQEVILRCVPISNHLYFYWYRQILGQKVEFLVSFYNNEISEKSEIFDDQFSVERPDGSNFTLKIRSTKLEDSAMYFCATRQGANSGANVLTFGAGSRLTVL.

The chain couples TRBV11-1 to TRBJ1-1, with D uncertain. CDR1 and CDR2 from the germline V gene are SGHAT and FQDESV (reference sequence). This CDR3 region has 15 residues. Between the trimmed V and J ends, which lost 5 bases and 0 bases, there was a span of 13 bases. CDR3 coding DNA: TGTGCCAGCAGCCTCCTCGGGGAGATGAACACTGAAGCTTTCTTT. Translation gives CASSLLGEMNTEAFF. Looking up the rest from reference TRBV11-1 and TRBJ1-1 gives the full variable domain: EAEVAQSPRYKITEKSQAVAFWCDPISGHATLYWYRQILGQGPELLVQFQDESVVDDSQLPKDRFSAERLKGVDSTLKIQPAELGDSAMYLCASSLLGEMNTEAFFGQGTRLTVV.

CDR3 sequence reads: CASSEAQAGSGNTIYF. CDR3 DNA sequence: TGTGCCAGCAGTGAAGCACAGGCAGGCTCTGGAAACACCATATATTTT. V usage is TRBV6-1 and J usage is TRBJ1-3, with a weak D call TRBD1 (5 bases). The V gene lost 0 bases and the J gene lost 0 bases, with 9 bases spanning the gap. Looked up from germline, CDR1 is MNHNS and CDR2 is SASEGT. The CDR3 contains 16 residues.

For the CDR3, the DNA is TGTGCCAGCAGCTTGAGGGACAGGGGGACCGGGGAGCTGTTTTTT. Amino acids: CASSLRDRGTGELFF. The rearrangement joins TRBV5-4 to TRBJ2-2; 11 bases line up with TRBD1. From germline, CDR1 is SGHNT and CDR2 YYREEE (reference sequence). The CDR3 runs to 15 residues. V lost 1 base and J lost 5; bases outside the gene matches: 1.

The rearrangement uses TRBV5-1 and TRBJ2-7, with 7 bases aligning to TRBD2. The germline V gene has CDR1 SGHRS and CDR2 YFSETQ. Trimming took 1 base from V and 5 from J; bases not matched to a gene: 12. The CDR3 consists of 16 residues. Here the CDR3 reads CASSLMPGAGSNEQYF. CDR3 sequence (DNA): TGCGCCAGCAGCTTGATGCCGGGAGCGGGGTCCAACGAGCAGTACTTC.

The CDR3 sequence is CASSFRRLAGGQQFF. For the CDR3, the DNA is TGTGCCAGCAGCTTTAGAAGACTAGCGGGGGGACAGCAGTTCTTC. The chain joins TRBV7-2 to TRBJ2-1; the match to TRBD2 covers 13 bases. The V gene end was trimmed by 3 bases and the J gene end by 11 bases; junction bases not matched to a gene: 7. Germline V gives CDR1 SGHTA, CDR2 FQGNSA. The CDR3 sequence is 15 residues long.

This chain joins TRBV24-1 and TRBJ2-2, with TRBD1 matching 7 bases. V shed 3 bases, J shed 1 base, and the junction held 4 bases outside the gene matches. The CDR3 runs to 16 residues. Germline lookup yields CDR1 KGHDR and CDR2 SFDVKD. CDR3 loop: CATSDPRQGNTGELFF. CDR3 DNA sequence: TGTGCCACCAGTGATCCTAGACAGGGGAACACCGGGGAGCTGTTTTTT.

This chain uses TRBV5-1 with TRBJ1-3, with D possibly TRBD1 on 6 matching bases. The CDR3 loop spans 15 amino acids. Germline CDR1 reads SGHRS; CDR2 reads YFSETQ. The V gene lost 4 bases and the J gene lost 3 bases, with 14 bases spanning the gap. In DNA form, the CDR3 reads TGCGCCAGCAGCAGTAACCAGGGGTTTGGAAACACCATATATTTT. Translating gives CASSSNQGFGNTIYF.

This chain uses TRBV19 with TRBJ2-5, with 8 bases lining up with TRBD2. The CDR3 runs to 16 residues. Germline CDR1 and CDR2: LNHDA and SQIVND (reference sequence). The trim removed 6 bases at V and 9 bases at J, leaving 18 bases unmatched. The CDR3 bases are TGTGCCAGTAGCCCTACTAGCGGTCTTCTACAAGGGGCCCAGTACTTC. It translates to CASSPTSGLLQGAQYF. Variable domain in full (rest from reference TRBV19 and TRBJ2-5): DGGITQSPKYLFRKEGQNVTLSCEQNLNHDAMYWYRQDPGQGLRLIYYSQIVNDFQKGDIAEGYSVSREKKESFPLTVTSAQKNPTAFYLCASSPTSGLLQGAQYFGPGTRLLVL.

The chain couples TRBV19 to TRBJ1-2; 7 nucleotides line up with TRBD1. CDR3 length: 12 residues. V was clipped by 7 bases and J by 4 bases; unmatched bases: 3. CDR1 is LNHDA and CDR2 is SQIVND in the germline V gene (reference sequence). Written as DNA, the CDR3 is TGTGCCAGTAACAGGGGCGGCTATGGCTACACCTTC. This gives the protein CASNRGGYGYTF.

This chain connects TRBV12-3 or TRBV12-4 to TRBJ1-4; D remains ambiguous. The CDR3 covers 13 residues. V was pared by 3 bases and J by 4 bases, with 6 bases between. CDR3 sequence reads: CASSFWLNEKLFF. DNA for the CDR3: TGTGCCAGCAGTTTCTGGCTTAATGAAAAACTGTTTTTT.

Only a few counts were recorded for this clone. The V call is TRBV5-1, the J call TRBJ2-5; TRBD1 is a possible D gene (6 bases). The germline CDR1 and CDR2 sequences are SGHRS and YFSETQ. This CDR3 has 15 residues. Trimming cost V 0 bases and J 2 bases, with 11 bases left between them. CDR3 nucleotide sequence: TGCGCCAGCAGCTTGGACAGGGTAGGGCAAGAGACCCAGTACTTC. Its protein product is CASSLDRVGQETQYF.

The rearrangement joins TRBV6-5 to TRBJ2-2; 9 nucleotides match TRBD2. The CDR3 has 15 amino acids. CDR1 MNHEY and CDR2 SVGAGI come from the germline V gene. V trimming: 0 bases; J trimming: 6 bases; junction bases outside the gene matches: 2. DNA of the CDR3: TGTGCCAGCAGTTACTCAAGCGGGGGGCCCGGGGAGCTGTTTTTT. It codes for CASSYSSGGPGELFF.

The rearrangement uses TRBV5-1 and TRBJ2-5; 10 nucleotides match TRBD2. Germline V gene data show CDR1 as SGHRS and CDR2 as YFSETQ. The length of the CDR3 is 15 residues. V was pared by 4 bases and J by 5 bases, with 8 bases of the junction left unmatched. CDR3: CASSGLSGGAETQYF. DNA for the CDR3: TGCGCCAGCAGCGGATTGAGCGGGGGGGCGGAGACCCAGTACTTC.

This clone has just a few counts. This chain uses TRBV3-1 (or the pseudogene TRBV3-2) with TRBJ1-2; the D is unclear. The CDR3 is 13 residues long. From germline, CDR1 is LGHDT and CDR2 YNNKEL (reference sequence). V was shortened by 0 bases and J by 8 bases, with 10 bases between the two germline ends. The DNA for the CDR3 is TGTGCCAGCAGCCAAGAACCAGGAGGCGGCTACACCTTC. It yields the protein CASSQEPGGGYTF.

Only a few counts were recorded for this clone. The chain recombines TRBV28 with TRBJ1-1; TRBD1 is a possible D gene (5 bases). The CDR3 covers 12 residues. CDR1 MDHEN and CDR2 SYDVKM come from the germline V gene. The V end lost 3 bases, the J end lost 11 bases, and 13 bases lay between the germline ends. CDR3 coding DNA: TGTGCCAGCAGTTTCCTGGGCGGGGGTGCTTTCTTT. It codes for CASSFLGGGAFF.

This rearrangement joins TRBV6-2 or TRBV6-3 to TRBJ2-1, with 13 bases that match TRBD2. The length of the CDR3 is 15 residues. CDR1 and CDR2 from the germline V gene are MNHEY and SVGEGT. The J segment lost 8 bases and the V segment lost 5 bases, leaving 6 bases of the junction unmatched. The chain's CDR3 is CASSKLAGGIHEQFF. The DNA of the CDR3 is TGTGCCAGCAGTAAACTAGCGGGGGGGATCCATGAGCAGTTCTTC.

V is TRBV25-1 and J is TRBJ2-6; D gene unclear. Germline CDR1 reads MGHDK; CDR2 reads SYGVNS. The CDR3 extends over 13 amino acids. Trimming stripped 8 bases from V and 0 bases from J, with 5 bases between. The CDR3, as DNA: TGTGCCAGCTCGTACTCTGGGGCCAACGTCCTGACTTTC. It encodes CASSYSGANVLTF.